One and the same sample provided the 12 T cell receptor beta chains below, sequenced in a study of blood T cell repertoires in COVID-19. Assay: immunoSEQ multiplex PCR; the TCRdb copy retains only in-frame clones and omits some. The table includes about 250,000 clones, nearly 90% detected once. Sequences were obtained from peripheral blood. These receptors came from a man between 18 and 35 years old with active or convalescent COVID-19.

This chain links TRBV5-1 with TRBJ2-2; TRBD1 might be the D (6 bases). The CDR3 runs to 15 residues. Deletions cut 5 bases from V and 2 bases from J, with 13 bases between. Germline V gene data show CDR1 as SGHRS and CDR2 as YFSETQ. CDR3 DNA sequence: TGCGCCAGCAGACTCGGACAGATAAACACCGGGGAGCTGTTTTTT. It specifies CASRLGQINTGELFF.

This clone was counted a few times. At one of its ends the junction is not consistent with the germline gene, which may arise from a read error. This chain uses TRBV7-9 with TRBJ2-7, with D possibly being TRBD2 (6 bases). The CDR3 loop spans 11 amino acids. CDR1 and CDR2 from the germline V gene are SEHNR and FQNEAQ (reference sequence). As DNA, the CDR3 is TGTGCCAGCAGCGGTACGGGACTCCCAGTCTTC. Protein: CASSGTGLPVF.

V usage is TRBV10-3 and J usage is TRBJ2-1, with 10 bases that match TRBD2. Trimming cost V 6 bases and J 5 bases; bases outside gene matches: 10. Germline CDR1 is ENHRY and CDR2 is SYGVKD. The CDR3 consists of 16 residues. The CDR3 sequence is CAIRRVAGGPNNEQFF. CDR3 bases: TGTGCCATCAGACGGGTAGCGGGAGGACCAAACAATGAGCAGTTCTTC.

This chain uses TRBV4-3 with TRBJ2-7; 11 bases map to TRBD1. The CDR3 is made up of 15 amino acids. Germline V CDR1 and CDR2: LGHNA, YSLEER. V shed 0 bases, J shed 4 bases, and the junction held 2 bases outside the gene matches. Here the CDR3 reads CASSQEGQGGYEQYF. CDR3 nucleotides: TGCGCCAGCAGCCAAGAGGGACAGGGGGGATACGAGCAGTACTTC.

The CDR3, as DNA: TGTGCCAGCAGCTTAGGAGCAGGAGATACGCAGTATTTT. Residues: CASSLGAGDTQYF. The V call is TRBV7-2, the J call TRBJ2-3; unclear D gene. Germline-derived CDR1 and CDR2 are SGHTA and FQGNSA. V gave up 1 base and J gave up 5 bases, with 7 bases separating them. CDR3 length equals 13 residues.

The V gene is TRBV9, the J gene TRBJ1-6, with a possible D match to TRBD1 (6 bases). The CDR3 runs 15 residues. Germline CDR1 SGDLS, CDR2 YYNGEE. V dropped 6 bases and J dropped 6 bases, with 16 bases sitting between them. The chain's CDR3 is CASTRGGAPNSPLHF. As DNA, the CDR3 is TGTGCCAGCACAAGGGGGGGGGCGCCTAATTCACCCCTCCACTTT.

The chain uses TRBV7-9 and TRBJ1-1; the D is unclear. V was clipped by 4 bases and J by 1 base, with 10 bases between them. This CDR3 contains 14 residues. Germline assignment: CDR1 SEHNR and CDR2 FQNEAQ (reference sequence). CDR3 in amino acids: CASSSVLRNTEAFF. In DNA form, the CDR3 reads TGTGCCAGCAGCTCGGTTCTGAGGAACACTGAAGCTTTCTTT.

The chain joins TRBV19 to TRBJ2-6; 7 bases align to TRBD1. J gave up 1 base and V 3 bases, and 3 bases lay outside the gene matches. Looked up from germline, CDR1 is LNHDA and CDR2 is SQIVND (reference sequence). The CDR3 covers 16 residues. Here the CDR3 reads CASSISTGSGANVLTF. Here the CDR3 DNA reads TGTGCCAGTAGTATCTCGACAGGGTCTGGGGCCAACGTCCTGACTTTC.

This clone was seen once. V usage is TRBV13 and J usage is TRBJ2-3; 9 bases line up with TRBD2. V was clipped by 0 bases and J by 2 bases; unmatched bases: 9. Germline CDR1 reads PRHDT; CDR2 reads FYEKMQ (reference sequence). The CDR3 totals 18 residues. The CDR3 region is CASSLGHLGLASTDTQYF. The CDR3 nucleotides are TGTGCCAGCAGCTTAGGGCATTTAGGACTAGCGTCCACAGATACGCAGTATTTT.

The genes are TRBV9 and TRBJ2-5, with 7 nucleotides matching TRBD2. The CDR3 is made up of 16 amino acids. The germline V gene has CDR1 SGDLS and CDR2 YYNGEE. J gave up 4 bases and V 4 bases, and 13 bases lay outside the gene matches. The CDR3 DNA reads as TGTGCCAGCAGCTCAGATGCCGCGGGAGAGCGAGAGACCCAGTACTTC. It encodes CASSSDAAGERETQYF.

The chain links TRBV18 to TRBJ2-7, with D uncertain. Trimming removed 2 bases at V and 2 bases at J, with 10 bases between. Germline lookup yields CDR1 KGHSH and CDR2 LQKENI. The CDR3 loop spans 14 amino acids. The CDR3 spells CASSPELGPYEQYF. The CDR3 DNA is TGTGCCAGCTCACCAGAGTTGGGCCCCTACGAGCAGTACTTC.

This clone appeared a few times. The V and J genes are TRBV4-3 and TRBJ2-1; 7 bases line up with TRBD1. The germline gives CDR1 LGHNA, CDR2 YSLEER. With V trimmed by 1 base and J by 6 bases, 9 bases remained unmatched. This CDR3 comprises 16 residues. The CDR3 loop is CASSQGVRTGGNEQFF. The CDR3 region has the DNA TGCGCCAGCAGCCAAGGAGTTAGGACAGGTGGCAATGAGCAGTTCTTC.